This entry lists 15 T cell receptor beta chains sequenced from one sample in a study of long-term antiretroviral therapy in people with HIV (dated by TCRdb to 2022 to 2024). The immunoSEQ hsTCRB v3.0 assay was used at survey level resolution to sequence the TRB variable region. TCRdb mirrors the immuneACCESS table, restricted to in-frame sequences. Some clones are absent from its copies; in checked studies, under half trace to an unresolved V gene, and the reason for the others is unknown. The sample records about 25,000 clones, roughly 88% of which are singletons. The ten biggest clones cover more than 4.5% of the sample. Sample: unsorted PBMCs, taken about 4.3 years after starting antiretroviral therapy. All receptors come from a man in his thirties or forties with HIV.

This clone was picked up a small number of times. The chain combines TRBV5-4 with TRBJ1-6; 11 bases match TRBD1. The CDR3 loop spans 16 amino acids. Germline V gives CDR1 SGHNT, CDR2 YYREEE (reference sequence). The V gene end was trimmed by 4 bases and the J gene end by 10 bases; junction bases not matched to a gene: 10. The CDR3 spells CASSPRPGQGGSPLHF. CDR3 sequence (DNA): TGTGCCAGCAGCCCACGGCCGGGACAGGGGGGGTCACCCCTCCACTTT.

The rearrangement joins TRBV2 to TRBJ2-5; 9 nucleotides agree with TRBD2. The CDR3 is 15 amino acids. Germline V gene lookup returns CDR1 SNHLY and CDR2 FYNNEI. Losses at the gene ends were 3 bases for V and 5 bases for J; bases not matched to a gene: 7. The DNA for the CDR3 is TGTGCCAGCAGTGACGGCGGGGGGGCGGCGGAGACCCAGTACTTC. Encoded protein: CASSDGGGAAETQYF. Full variable domain (remainder filled in from reference TRBV2 and TRBJ2-5): EPEVTQTPSHQVTQMGQEVILRCVPISNHLYFYWYRQILGQKVEFLVSFYNNEISEKSEIFDDQFSVERPDGSNFTLKIRSTKLEDSAMYFCASSDGGGAAETQYFGPGTRLLVL.

Only one count was recorded for this clone. This rearrangement joins TRBV7-8 to TRBJ1-1; D unclear. Germline V lookup: CDR1 SGHVS, CDR2 FQNEAQ. This CDR3 is built from 13 residues. The V end lost 5 bases, the J end lost 4 bases, and 11 bases lay between the germline ends. The chain's CDR3 is CASSRTRGTEAFF. CDR3 nucleotides: TGTGCCAGCAGCCGAACTCGAGGCACTGAAGCTTTCTTT. Combining the CDR3 with reference TRBV7-8 and TRBJ1-1 gives the whole variable domain GAGVSQSPRYKVAKRGQDVALRCDPISGHVSLFWYQQALGQGPEFLTYFQNEAQLDKSGLPSDRFFAERPEGSVSTLKIQRTQQEDSAVYLCASSRTRGTEAFFGQGTRLTVV.

This clone has only a few counts. The V and J genes are TRBV5-4 and TRBJ1-3; a possible D gene is TRBD1 (5 bases). The CDR3 runs 15 residues. CDR1 and CDR2 from the germline V gene are SGHNT and YYREEE (reference sequence). V was pared by 0 bases and J by 2 bases, with 9 bases between. As DNA, the CDR3 is TGTGCCAGCAGCTTGGGGCAGGGCGCTGGAAACACCATATATTTT. Residues: CASSLGQGAGNTIYF.

This chain joins TRBV19 and TRBJ2-3, with D tentatively TRBD2 (6 bases). This CDR3 contains 14 residues. V was shortened by 4 bases and J by 4 bases, with 12 bases between the two germline ends. The V gene's germline CDR1 is LNHDA and CDR2 SQIVND (reference sequence). DNA for the CDR3: TGTGCCAGTAGTAACGGGAGAGCAGCAGATACGCAGTATTTT. Translating it yields CASSNGRAADTQYF.

The rearrangement links TRBV10-1 to TRBJ2-3; 8 bases align to TRBD1. The CDR3 sequence is 18 residues long. Germline V gives CDR1 WNHNN, CDR2 SYGVQD (reference sequence). The trim removed 3 bases at V and 1 base at J, leaving 12 bases unmatched. CDR3 nucleotide sequence: TGCGCCAGCAGTGACACCCACGACAGGGGTCGGGGCACAGATACGCAGTATTTT. Its translation: CASSDTHDRGRGTDTQYF.

The chain has TRBV4-2 and TRBJ2-2; 7 bases agree with TRBD2. Germline V CDR1 and CDR2: LGHNA, YNFKEQ. Germline trimming cut 7 bases from V and 5 bases from J; bases unmatched to any gene: 16. This CDR3 is 17 amino acids long. The CDR3, as DNA: TGTGCCAGCACCCCAAGGTCGCGGCTAGCGGATACCGGGGAGCTGTTTTTT. Amino acids: CASTPRSRLADTGELFF.

This chain's CDR3 is CSARQTEAFF. CDR3 DNA sequence: TGCAGTGCTAGACAGACTGAAGCTTTCTTT. The genes are TRBV20-1 and TRBJ1-1, with unresolved D. Germline V gene lookup returns CDR1 DFQATT and CDR2 SNEGSKA (reference sequence). The CDR3 has 10 amino acids. V was clipped by 2 bases and J by 5 bases, with 3 bases between them.

The CDR3 here is CASSSLAGGPNQDYEQYF. The CDR3 nucleotides read TGTGCCAGCAGCTCATTAGCGGGAGGGCCCAACCAAGACTACGAGCAGTACTTC. V is TRBV7-6 and J is TRBJ2-7; 11 nucleotides match TRBD2. The CDR3 loop spans 18 amino acids. Per the germline V gene, CDR1 is SGHVS and CDR2 is FNYEAQ. V trimming: 4 bases; J trimming: 3 bases; junction bases outside the gene matches: 14.

This clone has only one observation. This chain connects TRBV5-4 to TRBJ2-1, with 8 nucleotides matching TRBD2. V trimming: 1 base; J trimming: 3 bases; junction bases outside the gene matches: 3. CDR3 length equals 15 residues. Germline CDR1 SGHNT, CDR2 YYREEE (reference sequence). The CDR3: CASSLTSGDYNEQFF. CDR3 DNA sequence: TGTGCCAGCAGCTTGACTAGCGGAGACTACAATGAGCAGTTCTTC.

This chain links TRBV9 with TRBJ2-5; TRBD2 agrees at 10 bases. V was clipped by 3 bases and J by 5 bases; unmatched bases: 7. Germline CDR1 is SGDLS and CDR2 is YYNGEE. The CDR3 contains 15 residues. The CDR3 nucleotides are TGTGCCAGCAGCGGCATAGCGGGGGGCCTCGAGACCCAGTACTTC. This encodes CASSGIAGGLETQYF.

This chain connects TRBV7-2 to TRBJ2-3; D uncertain. V dropped 4 bases and J dropped 2 bases, with 7 bases sitting between them. Germline CDR1 SGHTA, CDR2 FQGNSA. This CDR3 comprises 13 residues. The DNA for the CDR3 is TGTGCCAGCAGCTCACGAGTCACAGATACGCAGTATTTT. It specifies CASSSRVTDTQYF. Complete variable domain (other parts from reference TRBV7-2 and TRBJ2-3): GAGVSQSPSNKVTEKGKDVELRCDPISGHTALYWYRQSLGQGLEFLIYFQGNSAPDKSGLPSDRFSAERTGGSVSTLTIQRTQQEDSAVYLCASSSRVTDTQYFGPGTRLTVL.

The chain is built from TRBV7-9 and TRBJ2-2, with D unresolved. The germline V gene has CDR1 SEHNR and CDR2 FQNEAQ (reference sequence). V gave up 5 bases and J gave up 6 bases, with 13 bases separating them. This CDR3 region has 14 residues. As DNA, the CDR3 is TGTGCCAGCAGCCCCCCCAACGTTGCCGGGGAGCTGTTTTTT. As protein: CASSPPNVAGELFF.

The chain carries TRBV7-8 and TRBJ2-1; 10 nucleotides match TRBD2. Germline assignment: CDR1 SGHVS and CDR2 FQNEAQ. The CDR3 has 16 residues. V dropped 5 bases and J dropped 4; count of bases not matched to a gene: 8. The CDR3 DNA is TGTGCCAGCAGCCCTCGGACTAGCGGATCATACAATGAGCAGTTCTTC. Translating gives CASSPRTSGSYNEQFF.

V gene TRBV11-2 combines with J gene TRBJ2-1; D may be TRBD1 or TRBD2 (5 bases each). The germline V gene has CDR1 SGHAT and CDR2 FQNNGV. The ends were cut back, 3 bases at V and 6 bases at J, with 15 bases in the middle. The CDR3 is 15 residues long. CDR3 amino acids: CASSFPGTGPNEQFF. DNA for the CDR3: TGTGCCAGCAGCTTTCCCGGGACGGGGCCCAATGAGCAGTTCTTC. Filled out from reference TRBV11-2 and TRBJ2-1, the complete variable domain reads EAGVAQSPRYKIIEKRQSVAFWCNPISGHATLYWYQQILGQGPKLLIQFQNNGVVDDSQLPKDRFSAERLKGVDSTLKIQPAKLEDSAVYLCASSFPGTGPNEQFFGPGTRLTVL.